A single sample is the source of the 6 T cell receptor beta chains below, sequenced in a study of human T cells and chemical hapten exposure. TCRdb independently ran MiXCR on the RACE reads; one entry per CDR3 protein. This table has approximately 80,000 distinct CDR3 sequences, 10% appearing once. Sample time point: patch test 2, 6 weeks after DPC sensitization. This sample's treatment: therapeutic diphenylcyclopropenone sensitization with weekly scalp DPC. The source was whole blood, collected in connection with sensitization to the hapten diphenylcyclopropenone (DPC). The receptors come from a woman in her fifties or sixties with alopecia areata. Some clones in this sample may be carry-over from other donors' samples.

This clonotype has ten or more counts. The genes are TRBV7-2 and TRBJ2-3; D call uncertain. Trimming left V 0 bases short and J 4 bases short, with 2 bases between. This CDR3 comprises 12 residues. Germline-derived CDR1 and CDR2 are SGHTA and FQGNSA. CDR3: CASSLAADTQYF. CDR3 coding DNA: TGTGCCAGCAGCTTAGCGGCAGATACGCAGTATTTT.

J is TRBJ2-1 and V is TRBV3-1; TRBD2 matches at 10 bases. V was pared by 2 bases and J by 9 bases, with 13 bases of the junction left unmatched. Germline CDR1 LGHDT, CDR2 YNNKEL (reference sequence). This CDR3 is 17 amino acids long. CDR3 in amino acids: CASSQQGTAGGPGEQFF. CDR3 nucleotide sequence: TGTGCCAGCAGCCAACAAGGGACAGCGGGAGGGCCCGGTGAGCAGTTCTTC.

This clonotype was found many times. V and J are TRBV11-2 and TRBJ2-2; D possibly corresponds to TRBD1 (6 bases). This CDR3 is built from 15 residues. V was shortened by 1 base and J by 6 bases, with 12 bases between the two germline ends. The germline gives CDR1 SGHAT, CDR2 FQNNGV. This chain's CDR3 is CASSLAYRVAGELFF. CDR3 nucleotides: TGTGCCAGCAGCTTAGCGTACAGGGTGGCCGGGGAGCTGTTTTTT.

This clonotype was observed a handful of times. V and J are TRBV28 and TRBJ2-3, with 10 bases fitting TRBD1. The CDR3 length is 17 residues. Losses at the gene ends were 6 bases for V and 2 bases for J; bases not matched to a gene: 11. Germline CDR1 MDHEN, CDR2 SYDVKM. In DNA, the CDR3 is TGTGCCAGCAGACCCCATTGGACAGGGGGGGTCACAGATACGCAGTATTTT. Protein: CASRPHWTGGVTDTQYF.

This clonotype was detected only a few times. V is TRBV4-1 and J is TRBJ1-4, with D possibly being TRBD1 (5 bases). The CDR3 totals 17 residues. CDR1 is MGHRA, CDR2 YSYEKL, per germline. Trimming cost V 2 bases and J 11 bases, with 24 bases left between them. CDR3 DNA: TGCGCCAGCAGCCAACCCCTGGGGGGGGTCCCAATGAGGAAACTGTTTTTT. This encodes CASSQPLGGVPMRKLFF.

This clonotype was picked up a small number of times. The V gene is TRBV18, the J gene TRBJ1-1, with TRBD1 as a possible D gene (5 bases). The CDR3 length is 15 residues. Deletions cut 8 bases from V and 6 bases from J, with 22 bases between. Germline V gene lookup returns CDR1 KGHSH and CDR2 LQKENI. The DNA of the CDR3 is TGTGCCAGCATTACCGGGGACTTTTACTTCTCTGAAGCTTTCTTT. Protein sequence: CASITGDFYFSEAFF.